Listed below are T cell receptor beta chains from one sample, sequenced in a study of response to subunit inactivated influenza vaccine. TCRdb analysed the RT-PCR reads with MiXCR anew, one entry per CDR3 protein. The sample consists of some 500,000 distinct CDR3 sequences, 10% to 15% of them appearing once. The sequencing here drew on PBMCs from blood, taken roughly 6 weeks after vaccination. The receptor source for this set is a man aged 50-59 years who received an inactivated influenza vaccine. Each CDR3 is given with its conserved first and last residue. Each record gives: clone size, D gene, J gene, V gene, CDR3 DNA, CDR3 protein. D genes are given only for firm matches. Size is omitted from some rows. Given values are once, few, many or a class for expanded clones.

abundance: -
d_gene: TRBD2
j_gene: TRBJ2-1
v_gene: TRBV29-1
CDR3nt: TGCAGCGTCGGACTAGCGGGAGTGGATGAGCAGTTCTTC
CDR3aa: CSVGLAGVDEQFF

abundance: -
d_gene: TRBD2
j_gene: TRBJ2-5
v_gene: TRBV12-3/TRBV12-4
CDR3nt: TGTGCCAGCAGTTCGACTAGCGGGAGGTCAGAGACCCAGTACTTC
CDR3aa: CASSSTSGRSETQYF

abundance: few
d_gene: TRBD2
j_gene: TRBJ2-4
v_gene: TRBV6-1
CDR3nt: TGTGCCAGCAGTAATCGGATAGCGGGAGGGTACATTCAGTACTTC
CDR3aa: CASSNRIAGGYIQYF

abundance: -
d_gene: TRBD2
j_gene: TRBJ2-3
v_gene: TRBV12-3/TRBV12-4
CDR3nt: TGTGCCAGCAGTGGACTAGCGGGAGCAGATACGCAGTATTTT
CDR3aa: CASSGLAGADTQYF

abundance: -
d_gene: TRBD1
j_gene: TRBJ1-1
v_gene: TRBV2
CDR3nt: TGTGCCAGCAGTGAAGGGACAGGTTTGAGCGAAGCTTTCTTT
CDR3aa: CASSEGTGLSEAFF

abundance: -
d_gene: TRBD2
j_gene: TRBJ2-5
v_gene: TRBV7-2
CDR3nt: TGTGCCAGCAGCTTTGGACTAGTCTTTGAGACCCAGTACTTC
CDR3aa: CASSFGLVFETQYF

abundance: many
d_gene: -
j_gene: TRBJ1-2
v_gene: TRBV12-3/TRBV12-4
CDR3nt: TGTGCCAGCACCCTTAGACAGGACCTTATCGATGGCTACACCTTC
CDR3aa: CASTLRQDLIDGYTF

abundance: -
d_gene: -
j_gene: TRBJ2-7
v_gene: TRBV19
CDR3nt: TGTGCCAGTACACCTTCCGGGTGGGAGATCTACGAGCAGTACTTC
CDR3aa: CASTPSGWEIYEQYF

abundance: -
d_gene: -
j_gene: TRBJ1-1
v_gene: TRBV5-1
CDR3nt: TGCGCCAGCAGGTGGGAGACAGGCCGCGAAGGGGCTGAAGCTTTCTTT
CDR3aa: CASRWETGREGAEAFF

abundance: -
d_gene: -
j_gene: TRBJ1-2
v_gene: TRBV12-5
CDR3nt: TGTGCTAGTGCCCCAGGGTTTTATGGCTACACCTTC
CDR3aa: CASAPGFYGYTF

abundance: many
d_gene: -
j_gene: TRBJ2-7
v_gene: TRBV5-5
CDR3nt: TGTGCCAGCAGCTCGATGGACAGAGCCTACGAGCAGTACTTC
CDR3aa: CASSSMDRAYEQYF

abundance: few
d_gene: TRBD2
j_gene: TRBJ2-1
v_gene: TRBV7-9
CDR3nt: TGTGCCAGCAGCTTGTTAGCGGGAGGGCCTTACAATGAGCAGTTCTTC
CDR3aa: CASSLLAGGPYNEQFF

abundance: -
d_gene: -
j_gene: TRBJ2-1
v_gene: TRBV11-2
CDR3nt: TGTGCCAGCAGAGGACTGGATGACTACAATGAGCAGTTCTTC
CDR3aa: CASRGLDDYNEQFF

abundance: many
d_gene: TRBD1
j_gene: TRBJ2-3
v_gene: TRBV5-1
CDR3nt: TGCGCCAGCAGCCCGTGGACAGGGAAGGATACGCAGTATTTT
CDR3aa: CASSPWTGKDTQYF

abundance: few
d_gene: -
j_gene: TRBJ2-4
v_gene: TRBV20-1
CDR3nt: TGCAGTGCTAGGGAGAGCCGTCTAGCCAAAAACATTCAGTACTTC
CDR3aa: CSARESRLAKNIQYF

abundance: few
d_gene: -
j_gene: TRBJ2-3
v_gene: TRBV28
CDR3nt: TGTGCCAGCAGTTTTATATATCGTACAGATACGCAGTATTTT
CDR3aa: CASSFIYRTDTQYF

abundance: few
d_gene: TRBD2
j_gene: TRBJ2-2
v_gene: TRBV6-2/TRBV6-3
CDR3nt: TGTGCCAGCAGTTACAGACTAGCACCGAACACCGGGGAGCTGTTTTTT
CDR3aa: CASSYRLAPNTGELFF

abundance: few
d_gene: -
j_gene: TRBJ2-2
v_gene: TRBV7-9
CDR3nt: TGTGCCAGCAAGCTGGACGCGAACACCGGGGAGCTGTTTTTT
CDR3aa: CASKLDANTGELFF

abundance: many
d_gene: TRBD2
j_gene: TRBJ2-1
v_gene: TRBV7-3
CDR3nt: TGTGCCAGCAGCTTATGGGCTAGCGGGAGTGCGGATGAGCAGTTCTTC
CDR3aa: CASSLWASGSADEQFF

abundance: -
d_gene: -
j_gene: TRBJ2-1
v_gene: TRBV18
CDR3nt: TGTGCCAGCTCACCACGGCGGGAAGGGTCGGAGCAGTTCTTC
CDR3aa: CASSPRREGSEQFF

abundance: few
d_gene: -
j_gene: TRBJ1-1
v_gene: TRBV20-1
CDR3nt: TGCAGTGCTAGAGTTCGGGGGAGTGTGAACACTGAAGCTTTCTTT
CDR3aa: CSARVRGSVNTEAFF

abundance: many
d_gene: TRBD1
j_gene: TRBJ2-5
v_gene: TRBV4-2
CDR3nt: TGTGCCAGCAGCCTCCCACAGGGGCGAGAGACCCAGTACTTC
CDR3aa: CASSLPQGRETQYF

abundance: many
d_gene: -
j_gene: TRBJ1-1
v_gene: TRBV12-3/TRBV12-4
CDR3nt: TGTGCCAGCAGTATACCAGGGAGGGAAGACACTGAAGCTTTCTTT
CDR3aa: CASSIPGREDTEAFF

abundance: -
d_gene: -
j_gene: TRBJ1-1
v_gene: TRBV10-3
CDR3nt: TGTGCCATCAGCCCGACGGAGATGAACACTGAAGCTTTCTTT
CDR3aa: CAISPTEMNTEAFF

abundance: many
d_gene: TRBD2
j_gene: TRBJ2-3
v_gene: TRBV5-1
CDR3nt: TGCGCCAGCAGCTTGGTGCGGGGGGCCGCAGATACGCAGTATTTT
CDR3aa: CASSLVRGAADTQYF

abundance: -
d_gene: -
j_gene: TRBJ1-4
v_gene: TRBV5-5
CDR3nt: TGTGCCAGCAGGACAAGACCTAATACTGAAAAACTGTTTTTT
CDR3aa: CASRTRPNTEKLFF

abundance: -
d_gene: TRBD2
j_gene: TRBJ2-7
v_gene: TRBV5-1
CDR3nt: TGCGCCAGCACCCCCAACGGACTAGCGGGAGCTAGCGAGCAGTACTTC
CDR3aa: CASTPNGLAGASEQYF

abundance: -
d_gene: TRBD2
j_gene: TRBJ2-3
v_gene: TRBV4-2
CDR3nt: TGTGCCAGCAGCCAAGAGGGTAGCGGGGGCACAGATACGCAGTATTTT
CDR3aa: CASSQEGSGGTDTQYF

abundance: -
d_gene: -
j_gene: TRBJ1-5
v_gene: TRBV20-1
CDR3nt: TGCAGTGCTAGGTGGAGGGGGAGCAATCAGCCCCAGCATTTT
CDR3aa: CSARWRGSNQPQHF

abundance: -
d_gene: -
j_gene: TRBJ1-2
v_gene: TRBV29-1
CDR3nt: TGCAGCTCCGCGTCCGGGCAGGGCAACTATGGCTACACCTTC
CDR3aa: CSSASGQGNYGYTF

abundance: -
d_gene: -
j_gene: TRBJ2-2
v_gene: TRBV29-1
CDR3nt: TGCAGCGTTGAAGATCGGGGTGCCGGGGAGCTGTTTTTT
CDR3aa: CSVEDRGAGELFF

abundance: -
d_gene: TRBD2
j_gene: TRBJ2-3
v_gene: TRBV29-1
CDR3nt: TGCAGCGTTGGGGAGGGAAGATTCACAGATACGCAGTATTTT
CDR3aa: CSVGEGRFTDTQYF

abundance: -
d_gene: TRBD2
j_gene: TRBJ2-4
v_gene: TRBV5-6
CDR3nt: TGTGCCAGCAGCTTGGGTTTTAGCGGGAGGAACATTCAGTACTTC
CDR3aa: CASSLGFSGRNIQYF

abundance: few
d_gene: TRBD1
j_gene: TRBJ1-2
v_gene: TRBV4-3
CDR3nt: TGCGCCAGCAGCCAAGGGCAGGGGGCGCTGATGGATGGCTACACCTTC
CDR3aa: CASSQGQGALMDGYTF

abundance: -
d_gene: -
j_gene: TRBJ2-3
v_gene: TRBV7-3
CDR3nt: TGTGCCAGCAGCTTAAACGGGAGAGGAGCAGGAGATACGCAGTATTTT
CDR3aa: CASSLNGRGAGDTQYF

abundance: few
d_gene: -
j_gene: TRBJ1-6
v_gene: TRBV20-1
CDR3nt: TGCAGTGCGCGGACTTCTACCGAGGGTTCACCCCTCCACTTT
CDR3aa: CSARTSTEGSPLHF

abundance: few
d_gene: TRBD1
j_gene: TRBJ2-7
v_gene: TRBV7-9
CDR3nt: TGTGCCAGCAGCTTACAGGGGGCGCGGGCCTACGAGCAGTACTTC
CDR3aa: CASSLQGARAYEQYF

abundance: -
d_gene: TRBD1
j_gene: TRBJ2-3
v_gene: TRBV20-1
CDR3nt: TGCAGTGCCGCTATCGGGACAGGGAGCACAGATACGCAGTATTTT
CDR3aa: CSAAIGTGSTDTQYF

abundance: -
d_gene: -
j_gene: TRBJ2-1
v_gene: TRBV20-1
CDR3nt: TGCAGTGCTAGTGGCGGGCATCCCTACAATGAGCAGTTCTTC
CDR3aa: CSASGGHPYNEQFF

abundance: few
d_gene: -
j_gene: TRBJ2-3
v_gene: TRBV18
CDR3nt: TGTGCCAGCTCACCTCGACCGGGAGATACGCAGTATTTT
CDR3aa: CASSPRPGDTQYF

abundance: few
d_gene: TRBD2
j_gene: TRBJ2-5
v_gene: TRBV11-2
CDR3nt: TGTGCCAGCAGCTTAGTGGGCGGGGGGGCGGAGACCCAGTACTTC
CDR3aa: CASSLVGGGAETQYF

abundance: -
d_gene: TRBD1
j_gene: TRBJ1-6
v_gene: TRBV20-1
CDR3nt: TGCAGTGCTCAGACAGGGAATAAAGATTCACCCCTCCACTTT
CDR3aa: CSAQTGNKDSPLHF

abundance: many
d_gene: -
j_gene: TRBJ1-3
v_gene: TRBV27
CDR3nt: TGTGCCAGGAATTCTGGAAACACCATATATTTT
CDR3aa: CARNSGNTIYF

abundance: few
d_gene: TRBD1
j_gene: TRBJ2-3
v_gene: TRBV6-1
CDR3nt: TGTGCCAGCAGACCCACAGGGGGCACAGATACGCAGTATTTT
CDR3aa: CASRPTGGTDTQYF

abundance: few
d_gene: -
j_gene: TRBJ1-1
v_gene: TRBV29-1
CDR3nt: TGCAGCGGGGGGGCCCCGAACACTGAAGCTTTCTTT
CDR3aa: CSGGAPNTEAFF

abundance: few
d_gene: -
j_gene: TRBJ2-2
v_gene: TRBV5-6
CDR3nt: TGTGCCAGCAGCGGGAGGAGGGGTGTGAACACCGGGGAGCTGTTTTTT
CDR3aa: CASSGRRGVNTGELFF

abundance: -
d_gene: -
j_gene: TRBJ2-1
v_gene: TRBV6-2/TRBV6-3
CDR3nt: TGTGCCAGCAGTTACTCCCCTCCGAGCTCCTACAATGAGCAGTTCTTC
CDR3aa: CASSYSPPSSYNEQFF

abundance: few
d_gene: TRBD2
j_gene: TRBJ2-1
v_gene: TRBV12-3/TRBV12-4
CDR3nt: TGTGCCAGCAGCCAGACTAGCTCAGGCCTTTTCTTC
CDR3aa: CASSQTSSGLFF

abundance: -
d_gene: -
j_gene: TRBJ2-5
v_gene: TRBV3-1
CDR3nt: TGTGCCAGCTCCTTTGGGGACTCAGAAGAGACCCAGTACTTC
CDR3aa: CASSFGDSEETQYF

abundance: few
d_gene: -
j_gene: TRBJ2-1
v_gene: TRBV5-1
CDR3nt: TGCGCCAGCAGCCGCGGGCCAACCGATGAGCAGTTCTTC
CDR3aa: CASSRGPTDEQFF

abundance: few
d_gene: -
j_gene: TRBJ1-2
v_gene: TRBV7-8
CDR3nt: TGTGCCAGCAGCCAAAGGGCCCAAACCGGGGGCTATGGCTACACCTTC
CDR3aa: CASSQRAQTGGYGYTF

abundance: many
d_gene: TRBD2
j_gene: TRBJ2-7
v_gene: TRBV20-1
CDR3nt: TGCAGTGCTAGCCTAGCGGAAGCCTACGAGCAGTACTTC
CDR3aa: CSASLAEAYEQYF

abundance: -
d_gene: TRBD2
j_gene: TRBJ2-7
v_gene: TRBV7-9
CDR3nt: TGTGCCAGCAGCTTAAAAATTACTAGCGACAGCTACGAGCAGTACTTC
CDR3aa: CASSLKITSDSYEQYF

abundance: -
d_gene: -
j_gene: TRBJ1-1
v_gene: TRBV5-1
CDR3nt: TGCGCCAGCAGCTTCACGACAAACACTGAAGCTTTCTTT
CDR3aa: CASSFTTNTEAFF

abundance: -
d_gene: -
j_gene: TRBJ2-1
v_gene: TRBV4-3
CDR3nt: TGCGCCAGCAGCCAAGATTGGGGCGTGAGTGAGCAGTTCTTC
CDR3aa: CASSQDWGVSEQFF

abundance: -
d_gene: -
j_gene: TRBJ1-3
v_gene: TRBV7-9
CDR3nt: TGTGCCAGCACCAAGACAGGAGATCCTGGAAACACCATATATTTT
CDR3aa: CASTKTGDPGNTIYF

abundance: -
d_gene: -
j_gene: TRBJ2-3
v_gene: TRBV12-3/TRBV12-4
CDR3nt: TGTGCCAGCAGTTCAAACTTCAGACAGGAGAGCAACAGGTATAGCACAGATACGCAGTATTTT
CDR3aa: CASSSNFRQESNRYSTDTQYF

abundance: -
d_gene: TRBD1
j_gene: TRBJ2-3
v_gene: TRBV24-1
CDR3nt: TGTGCCACCAGTGATCCTGGACAGGGCACAGATACGCAGTATTTT
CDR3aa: CATSDPGQGTDTQYF

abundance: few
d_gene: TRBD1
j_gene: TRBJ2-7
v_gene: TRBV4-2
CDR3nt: TGTGCCAGCAGCTTCCGATGGACAGGCGACTACGAGCAGTACTTC
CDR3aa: CASSFRWTGDYEQYF

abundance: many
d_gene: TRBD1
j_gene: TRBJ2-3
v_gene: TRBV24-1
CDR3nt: TGTGCCACCAACACCGGGACAGGGGGGACAGATACGCAGTATTTT
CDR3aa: CATNTGTGGTDTQYF